These 27 T cell receptor beta chains came from one sample sequenced in a study of blood T cell repertoires in COVID-19. TCRdb's table, derived via immunoSEQ multiplex PCR, lists solely in-frame clones and lacks some. The sample yields under 250,000 clones, 85% to 90% seen once. Sequencing was performed on peripheral blood. The source is a man in his forties or fifties with COVID-19, enrolled during active disease.

The chain links TRBV9 to TRBJ2-1; TRBD1 is a possible D gene (5 bases). Trimming cost V 0 bases and J 9 bases, with 19 bases left between them. Germline lookup yields CDR1 SGDLS and CDR2 YYNGEE. There are 16 residues in the CDR3. The CDR3 DNA reads as TGTGCCAGCAGCGTAGCCCTCCCAGGGCCGTCTAGTGAGCAGTTCTTC. This codes for CASSVALPGPSSEQFF.

V is TRBV18 and J is TRBJ1-1; D is uncertain. Deletions cut 3 bases from V and 5 bases from J, with 13 bases between. CDR1 and CDR2 from the germline V gene are KGHSH and LQKENI. This CDR3 region has 14 residues. This CDR3 reads CASSPSRLETEAFF. The CDR3 nucleotides read TGTGCCAGCTCACCCTCGAGGCTTGAGACTGAAGCTTTCTTT. Based on the CDR3 plus reference TRBV18 and TRBJ1-1, the full variable domain is NAGVMQNPRHLVRRRGQEARLRCSPMKGHSHVYWYRQLPEEGLKFMVYLQKENIIDESGMPKERFSAEFPKEGPSILRIQQVVRGDSAAYFCASSPSRLETEAFFGQGTRLTVV.

The V and J genes are TRBV6-5 and TRBJ1-2, with unresolved D. CDR1 MNHEY and CDR2 SVGAGI come from the germline V gene. The CDR3 totals 13 residues. V lost 3 bases to trimming and J lost 7 bases, with 12 bases between them. The DNA of the CDR3 is TGTGCCAGCAGTTATCAGGTTGGGAGTGGCTACACCTTC. It yields the protein CASSYQVGSGYTF.

This sequence joins TRBV9 and TRBJ2-7, with D possibly TRBD2 on 6 matching bases. Germline values: CDR1 SGDLS, CDR2 YYNGEE. CDR3 length: 13 residues. V was cut by 0 bases and J by 11 bases, with 15 bases left in between. The CDR3 DNA sequence: TGTGCCAGCAGCGTAGCTGACGGGGGAGACGAGTACTTC. Translation: CASSVADGGDEYF.

The chain combines TRBV6-5 with TRBJ2-2; D ambiguous. V lost 6 bases, J lost 5 bases, and 7 bases lay in between. The CDR3 totals 12 residues. Per the germline V gene, CDR1 is MNHEY and CDR2 is SVGAGI. The CDR3 DNA sequence: TGTGCCAGCAGGCAGCGTACCGGGGAGCTGTTTTTT. Its translation is CASRQRTGELFF.

V usage is TRBV2 and J usage is TRBJ2-7, with TRBD1 identical over 12 bases. CDR1 and CDR2 (germline): SNHLY, FYNNEI. This CDR3 region has 15 residues. V gave up 7 bases and J gave up 6 bases; unmatched junction bases: 10. The CDR3 loop is CASITSGTGGAEQYF. CDR3 sequence (DNA): TGTGCCAGCATCACCTCCGGGACAGGGGGCGCCGAGCAGTACTTC. Complete variable domain (other parts from reference TRBV2 and TRBJ2-7): EPEVTQTPSHQVTQMGQEVILRCVPISNHLYFYWYRQILGQKVEFLVSFYNNEISEKSEIFDDQFSVERPDGSNFTLKIRSTKLEDSAMYFCASITSGTGGAEQYFGPGTRLTVT.

The chain employs TRBV30 and TRBJ1-6; 7 bases fit TRBD1. Trimming removed 0 bases from V and 7 bases from J; junction bases left unmatched: 9. Germline CDR1 and CDR2: GTSNPN and SVGIG (reference sequence). The CDR3 is 16 residues long. The CDR3 region has the DNA TGTGCCTGGAGTGTCCGCGCCCCAGGGGGAAATTCACCCCTCCACTTT. Translated: CAWSVRAPGGNSPLHF.

The count of this clone is one. The rearrangement links TRBV27 to TRBJ2-7, with a weak D call TRBD1 (6 bases). V was trimmed by 5 bases and J by 2 bases, leaving 16 bases between them. CDR1 MNHEY and CDR2 SMNVEV come from the germline V gene (reference sequence). This CDR3 comprises 15 residues. The CDR3 nucleotides are TGTGCCAGCAGTATCAACAGGGTTTTAGCCTACGAGCAGTACTTC. This sequence encodes CASSINRVLAYEQYF.

The V and J genes are TRBV6-5 and TRBJ2-7, with D perhaps TRBD1 (5 bases). V was pared by 2 bases and J by 0 bases, with 11 bases between. Germline V gene sequence: CDR1 MNHEY, CDR2 SVGAGI. This CDR3 region has 15 residues. The CDR3 DNA sequence: TGTGCCAGCAGTTACGGCAGGGCCCCCTCCTACGAGCAGTACTTC. Amino acids: CASSYGRAPSYEQYF.

The J gene is TRBJ2-7, the V gene TRBV28, with TRBD2 as a possible D gene (5 bases). This CDR3 has 12 residues. Looked up from germline, CDR1 is MDHEN and CDR2 is SYDVKM. Deletions cut 7 bases from V and 7 bases from J, with 14 bases between. CDR3 sequence: CASTSRGNEQYF. CDR3 nucleotides: TGTGCCAGCACGTCCCGGGGAAATGAGCAGTACTTC.

The V and J genes are TRBV30 and TRBJ2-3; 9 bases match TRBD1. The CDR3 spans 15 residues. From germline, CDR1 is GTSNPN and CDR2 SVGIG (reference sequence). V dropped 0 bases and J dropped 3; count of bases not matched to a gene: 4. CDR3 loop: CAWSVSGTGTDTQYF. The CDR3 nucleotides are TGTGCCTGGAGTGTAAGCGGGACAGGGACAGATACGCAGTATTTT.

The J gene is TRBJ2-7, the V gene TRBV5-1, with 9 bases lining up with TRBD2. Germline lookup yields CDR1 SGHRS and CDR2 YFSETQ. The CDR3 length is 13 residues. With 6 bases clipped from V and 4 bases from J, the junction kept 5 bases outside the gene matches. This CDR3 is CASTPTSGYEQYF. In nucleotides, the CDR3 is TGCGCCAGCACGCCGACTAGCGGTTACGAGCAGTACTTC.

The chain couples TRBV6-5 to TRBJ1-2, with 7 bases identical to TRBD1. V lost 6 bases and J lost 9; bases outside the gene matches: 10. Germline V gene sequence: CDR1 MNHEY, CDR2 SVGAGI. The CDR3 is 13 residues long. CDR3 sequence (DNA): TGTGCCAGCAGCTTTGACAGGGCTGGCCGCTACACCTTC. This translates into CASSFDRAGRYTF.

The V and J genes are TRBV5-1 and TRBJ1-6; possibly TRBD1 for D (5 bases). The V end lost 0 bases, the J end lost 5 bases, and 9 bases lay between the germline ends. This CDR3 spans 15 amino acids. Germline assignment: CDR1 SGHRS and CDR2 YFSETQ. CDR3 sequence reads: CASSLVGGNNSPLHF. The CDR3 DNA reads TGCGCCAGCAGCTTGGTGGGGGGGAATAATTCACCCCTCCACTTT.

This sequence joins TRBV28 and TRBJ1-5; the D gene is possibly TRBD1 (5 bases). This CDR3 is built from 15 residues. CDR1 and CDR2 from the germline V gene are MDHEN and SYDVKM. V was trimmed by 3 bases and J by 2 bases, leaving 11 bases between them. The CDR3 here is CASSLGGAGNQPQHF. The CDR3 region has the DNA TGTGCCAGCAGTTTGGGAGGGGCGGGCAATCAGCCCCAGCATTTT.

The genes are TRBV27 and TRBJ1-6, with 9 positions matching TRBD1. The CDR3 consists of 14 residues. Trimming removed 5 bases from V and 8 bases from J; junction bases left unmatched: 4. Germline V lookup: CDR1 MNHEY, CDR2 SMNVEV (reference sequence). DNA for the CDR3: TGTGCCAGCAGTACCGGGACAGGGCATTCACCCCTCCACTTT. It specifies CASSTGTGHSPLHF.

The chain joins TRBV27 to TRBJ2-1; TRBD1 agrees at 10 bases. The J segment lost 7 bases and the V segment lost 6 bases, leaving 12 bases of the junction unmatched. The CDR3 is 16 amino acids. Germline CDR1 is MNHEY and CDR2 is SMNVEV (reference sequence). The CDR3, as DNA: TGTGCCAGCAGCGCCGGGACAGGGGATGGTTTTAATGAGCAGTTCTTC. Translated: CASSAGTGDGFNEQFF.

The V call is TRBV19, the J call TRBJ2-7, with 9 bases lining up with TRBD1. CDR3 length equals 15 residues. With 1 base clipped from V and 5 bases from J, the junction kept 6 bases outside the gene matches. Germline CDR1 reads LNHDA; CDR2 reads SQIVND (reference sequence). The CDR3 spells CASSIGGTGSDEQYF. DNA of the CDR3: TGTGCCAGTAGTATAGGGGGGACAGGGTCGGACGAGCAGTACTTC.

CDR3 region: CAIRQGASDTQYF. CDR3 bases: TGTGCCATACGACAGGGGGCGTCAGATACGCAGTATTTT. V is TRBV10-3 and J is TRBJ2-3; 10 bases are shared with TRBD1. Per the germline V gene, CDR1 is ENHRY and CDR2 is SYGVKD. J was trimmed by 4 bases and V by 9 bases; bases with no gene match: 4. This CDR3 comprises 13 residues.

The chain combines TRBV5-1 with TRBJ2-6; no definite D call. Between the trimmed V and J ends, which lost 7 bases and 0 bases, there was a span of 8 bases. The germline V gene encodes CDR1 SGHRS and CDR2 YFSETQ. The CDR3 contains 14 residues. The CDR3 DNA reads TGCGCCAGCCGTCCGGTCTCTGGGGCCAACGTCCTGACTTTC. Translating it yields CASRPVSGANVLTF.

The chain has TRBV15 and TRBJ2-1; 9 nucleotides match TRBD1. V shed 0 bases and J 6 bases; nucleotides not matched to a gene: 6. The CDR3 sequence is 16 residues long. Germline loops: CDR1 LNHNV, CDR2 YYDKDF (reference sequence). The CDR3 nucleotides are TGTGCCACCAGCAGAGATCTGGCGGGACAGGGCAATGAGCAGTTCTTC. Its translation is CATSRDLAGQGNEQFF.

V is TRBV27 and J is TRBJ1-1; 7 nucleotides align to TRBD1. V was pared by 2 bases and J by 0 bases, with 3 bases of the junction left unmatched. Germline CDR1 and CDR2: MNHEY and SMNVEV (reference sequence). This CDR3 is built from 15 residues. DNA of the CDR3: TGTGCCAGCAGTTTACAGGGGGGCATGAACACTGAAGCTTTCTTT. The encoded protein is CASSLQGGMNTEAFF.

The chain carries TRBV2 and TRBJ2-7, with TRBD2 identical over 13 bases. The CDR3 is 14 amino acids. Germline V gives CDR1 SNHLY, CDR2 FYNNEI. J gave up 6 bases and V 3 bases, and 2 bases lay outside the gene matches. The CDR3 region has the DNA TGTGCCAGCAGTGAGACTAGCGGGAGGTTCGAGCAGTACTTC. Translating it yields CASSETSGRFEQYF.

This CDR3 reads CASRRTSGRLGQFF. CDR3 sequence (DNA): TGTGCCAGCAGACGGACTAGCGGGCGGTTGGGGCAGTTCTTC. This rearrangement joins TRBV6-5 to TRBJ2-1; the match to TRBD2 covers 11 bases. V trimming: 6 bases; J trimming: 12 bases; junction bases outside the gene matches: 10. The germline V gene has CDR1 MNHEY and CDR2 SVGAGI. This CDR3 region has 14 residues.

The chain couples TRBV5-1 to TRBJ1-6; D might be TRBD1 (5 bases). Trimming took 0 bases from V and 9 from J, leaving 10 bases between them. CDR1 is SGHRS and CDR2 is YFSETQ in the germline V gene. The CDR3 totals 14 residues. The CDR3 region has the DNA TGCGCCAGCAGCTTGGCCGGGAGGGGTTCACCCCTCCACTTT. Protein sequence: CASSLAGRGSPLHF.

This sequence joins TRBV30 and TRBJ1-2; 10 nucleotides agree with TRBD1. Trimming took 0 bases from V and 7 from J; bases not matched to a gene: 2. Germline V CDR1 and CDR2: GTSNPN, SVGIG (reference sequence). The CDR3 is made up of 13 amino acids. CDR3 sequence reads: CAWSVGTGVGYTF. CDR3 coding DNA: TGTGCCTGGAGTGTAGGGACAGGGGTTGGCTACACCTTC.

The chain has TRBV9 and TRBJ2-5; D not resolved. V dropped 4 bases and J dropped 0 bases, with 7 bases sitting between them. CDR3 size: 13 residues. Looked up from germline, CDR1 is SGDLS and CDR2 is YYNGEE. CDR3 in DNA: TGTGCCAGCAGCCTAACGAACCAAGAGACCCAGTACTTC. It translates to CASSLTNQETQYF.